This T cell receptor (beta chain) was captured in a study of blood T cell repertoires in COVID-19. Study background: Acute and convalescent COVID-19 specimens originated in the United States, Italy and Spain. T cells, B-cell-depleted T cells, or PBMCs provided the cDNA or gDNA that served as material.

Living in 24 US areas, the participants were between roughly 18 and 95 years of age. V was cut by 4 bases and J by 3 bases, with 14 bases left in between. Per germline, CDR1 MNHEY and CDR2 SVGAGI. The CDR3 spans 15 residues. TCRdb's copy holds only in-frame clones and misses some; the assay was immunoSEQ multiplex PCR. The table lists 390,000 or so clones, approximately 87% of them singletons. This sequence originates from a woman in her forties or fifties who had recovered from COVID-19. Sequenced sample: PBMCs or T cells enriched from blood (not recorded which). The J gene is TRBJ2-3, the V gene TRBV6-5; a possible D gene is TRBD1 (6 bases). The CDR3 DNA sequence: TGTGCCAGCAGTTCAGGGGTACTCGGAACAGATACGCAGTATTTT. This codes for CASSSGVLGTDTQYF.